The 5 T cell receptor beta chains presented below share a single source sample, sequenced in a study of memory B cells and T cells in multiple sclerosis. No antigen has been identified for these receptors. After stimulus-free culture, autoproliferating CFSE-dim and non-proliferating CFSE-high T cells were sequenced separately. Cultures began with approximately 52 million CFSE-labeled PBMCs, unstimulated for 7 days, with replicate wells pooled. Method: immunoSEQ multiplex PCR; TCRdb's copy keeps in-frame clones and lacks some. The table lists over 35,000 clones, approximately 80% of them singletons. Sample: PBMCs from blood kept in culture. These receptors were obtained from a human donor with multiple sclerosis.

In its sample, this clone was seen a few times. This chain joins TRBV19 and TRBJ1-3; no definite D call. This CDR3 has 15 amino acids. With 5 bases removed from V and 0 bases from J, the gap between germline ends came to 11 bases. The V gene's germline CDR1 is LNHDA and CDR2 SQIVND (reference sequence). This CDR3 reads CASSPGLSSGNTIYF. CDR3 DNA: TGTGCCAGTAGTCCTGGACTGAGCTCTGGAAACACCATATATTTT.

The chain employs TRBV9 and TRBJ2-2; weak D call: TRBD2 (6 bases). The germline CDR1 and CDR2 sequences are SGDLS and YYNGEE. Trimming took off 4 bases at V and 3 bases at J, with 13 bases between the two ends. The CDR3 loop spans 15 amino acids. CDR3 DNA: TGTGCCAGCAGCAACGGGGGACGTTACACCGGGGAGCTGTTTTTT. This encodes CASSNGGRYTGELFF.

This chain connects TRBV29-1 to TRBJ1-2, with D possibly matching TRBD1 (6 bases). This CDR3 contains 15 residues. CDR1 and CDR2 from the germline V gene are SQVTM and ANQGSEA. Trimming cost V 6 bases and J 4 bases, with 21 bases left between them. CDR3 coding DNA: TGCAGCGTCGGAGAGGGGGGTTCATCGGGCTATGGCTACACCTTC. It yields the protein CSVGEGGSSGYGYTF.

The chain is built from TRBV25-1 and TRBJ1-2; D ambiguous. CDR1 is MGHDK, CDR2 SYGVNS, per germline. The germline V and J ends were trimmed by 5 bases and 0 bases, with 16 bases remaining between them. The CDR3 consists of 16 residues. This CDR3 is CASSPSAGSANYGYTF. The CDR3 coding sequence is TGTGCCAGCAGTCCCTCAGCGGGCTCAGCTAACTATGGCTACACCTTC.

V and J are TRBV9 and TRBJ1-4, with a tentative D call TRBD1 (5 bases). V was trimmed by 3 bases and J by 12 bases, leaving 12 bases between them. The germline V gene encodes CDR1 SGDLS and CDR2 YYNGEE. This CDR3 spans 12 amino acids. Here the CDR3 DNA reads TGTGCCAGCAGCGGAGAGGGGAGGGAACTGTTTTTT. Translating it yields CASSGEGRELFF.